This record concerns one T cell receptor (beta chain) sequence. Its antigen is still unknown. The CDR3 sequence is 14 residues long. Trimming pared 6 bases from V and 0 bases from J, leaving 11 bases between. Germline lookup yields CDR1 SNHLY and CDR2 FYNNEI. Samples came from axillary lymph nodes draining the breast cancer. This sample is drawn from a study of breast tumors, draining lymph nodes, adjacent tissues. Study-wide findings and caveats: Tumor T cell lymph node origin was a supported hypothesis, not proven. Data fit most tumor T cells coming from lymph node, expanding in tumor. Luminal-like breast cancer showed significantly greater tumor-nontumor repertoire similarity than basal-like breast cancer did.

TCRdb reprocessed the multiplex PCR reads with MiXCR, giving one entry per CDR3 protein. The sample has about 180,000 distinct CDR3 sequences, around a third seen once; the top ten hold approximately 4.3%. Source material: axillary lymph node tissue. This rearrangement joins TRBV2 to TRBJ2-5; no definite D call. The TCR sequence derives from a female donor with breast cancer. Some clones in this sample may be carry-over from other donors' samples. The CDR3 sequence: CASRQETHQETQYF. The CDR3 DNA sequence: TGTGCCAGCAGACAAGAGACTCACCAAGAGACCCAGTACTTC.